Described below is a single TCR beta chain sequence and its context. The CDR3 has 15 residues. The germline V gene has CDR1 MDHEN and CDR2 SYDVKM. The ends were cut back, 2 bases at V and 0 bases at J, with 8 bases in the middle. The sample belongs to a study of OX40 agonist ivuxolimab in advanced cancers. This table comes from immunoSEQ multiplex PCR, and its TCRdb copy is limited to in-frame clones, with some not included. Of around 150,000 clones listed, 90% to 95% are singletons. The rearrangement joins TRBV28 to TRBJ1-3; D gene unclear. This sequence originates from an adult with an advanced solid tumor such as melanoma, head and neck, liver or kidney cancer. The sequencing here drew on CD4+ or CD8+ T cells sorted from blood, taken in a trial of the OX40 agonist ivuxolimab. The CDR3 sequence is CASSLGVSSGNTIYF. CDR3 bases: TGTGCCAGCAGTTTAGGGGTCAGCTCTGGAAACACCATATATTTT.